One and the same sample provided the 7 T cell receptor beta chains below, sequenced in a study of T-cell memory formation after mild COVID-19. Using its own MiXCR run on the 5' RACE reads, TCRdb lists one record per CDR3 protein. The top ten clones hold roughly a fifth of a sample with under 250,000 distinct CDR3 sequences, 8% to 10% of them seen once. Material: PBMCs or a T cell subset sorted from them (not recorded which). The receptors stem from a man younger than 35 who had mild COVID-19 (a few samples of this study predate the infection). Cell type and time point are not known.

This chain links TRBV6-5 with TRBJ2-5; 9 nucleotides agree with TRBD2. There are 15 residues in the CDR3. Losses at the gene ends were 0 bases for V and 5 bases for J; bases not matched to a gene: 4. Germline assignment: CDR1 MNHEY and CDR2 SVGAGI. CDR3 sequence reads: CASSYSSGRLETQYF. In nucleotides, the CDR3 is TGTGCCAGCAGTTACTCTAGCGGGAGACTGGAGACCCAGTACTTC.

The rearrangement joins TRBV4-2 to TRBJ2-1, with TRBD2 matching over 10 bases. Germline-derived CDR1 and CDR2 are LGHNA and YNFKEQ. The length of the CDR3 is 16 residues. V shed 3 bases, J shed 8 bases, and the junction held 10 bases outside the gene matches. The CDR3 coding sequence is TGTGCCAGCAGCCACCCAAGCGGGGGGGCCCTGGATGAGCAGTTCTTC. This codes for CASSHPSGGALDEQFF.

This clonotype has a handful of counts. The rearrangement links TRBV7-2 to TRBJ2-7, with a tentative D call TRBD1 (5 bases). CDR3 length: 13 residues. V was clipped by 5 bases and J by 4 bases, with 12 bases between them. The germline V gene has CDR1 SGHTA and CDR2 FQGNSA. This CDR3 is CASSLNRRYEQYV. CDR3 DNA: TGTGCCAGCAGCCTAAACAGGAGATACGAGCAGTACGTC.

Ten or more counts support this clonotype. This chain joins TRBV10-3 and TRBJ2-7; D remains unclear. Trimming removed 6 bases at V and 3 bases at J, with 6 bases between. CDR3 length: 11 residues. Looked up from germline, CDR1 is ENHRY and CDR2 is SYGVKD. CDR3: CAIRDYYEQYF. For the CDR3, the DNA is TGTGCCATCAGGGATTACTACGAGCAGTACTTC.

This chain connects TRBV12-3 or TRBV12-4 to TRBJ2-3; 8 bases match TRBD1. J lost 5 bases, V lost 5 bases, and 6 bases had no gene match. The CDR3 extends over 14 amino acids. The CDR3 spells CASSPRTGKDTQYF. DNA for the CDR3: TGTGCCAGCAGTCCCCGGACAGGGAAAGATACGCAGTATTTT.

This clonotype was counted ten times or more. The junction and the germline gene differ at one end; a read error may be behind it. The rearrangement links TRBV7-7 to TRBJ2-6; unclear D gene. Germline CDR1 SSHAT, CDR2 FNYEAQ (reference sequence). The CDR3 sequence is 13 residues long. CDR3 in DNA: TGTGCTAGCAGCCCGGCCGGGGCCAACGTCCTGACTTTC. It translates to CASSPAGANVLTF.

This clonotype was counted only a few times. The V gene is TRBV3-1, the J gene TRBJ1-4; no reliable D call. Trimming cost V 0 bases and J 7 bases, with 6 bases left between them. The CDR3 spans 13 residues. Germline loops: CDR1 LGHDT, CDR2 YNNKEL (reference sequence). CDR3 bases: TGTGCCAGCAGCCAAGATGCGGGTGAAAAACTGTTTTTT. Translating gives CASSQDAGEKLFF. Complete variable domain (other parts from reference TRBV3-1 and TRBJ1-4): DTAVSQTPKYLVTQMGNDKSIKCEQNLGHDTMYWYKQDSKKFLKIMFSYNNKELIINETVPNRFSPKSPDKAHLNLHINSLELGDSAVYFCASSQDAGEKLFFGSGTQLSVL.